This T cell receptor beta chain was captured in a study of blood T cells in healthy people across ages. V lost 3 bases to trimming and J lost 5 bases, with 16 bases between them. Germline lookup yields CDR1 KGHSH and CDR2 LQKENI. The CDR3 is 15 residues long. A second roughly 6 to 12 cycle PCR used barcoded and J-beta primers. From the 5' RACE reads, TCRdb called clonotypes with MiXCR, one entry per CDR3 protein. Found here are 1.5 million to 1.9 million distinct CDR3 sequences, 42% of them singletons; the top ten hold about 4.1%. Sequences were obtained from blood. The source is a woman between 18 and 30 years old in good health. The chain has TRBV18 and TRBJ1-2; perhaps TRBD1 as D (6 bases). The CDR3 coding sequence is TGTGCCAGCTCACCTAGACAGGCCACCGGTTATGGCTACACCTTC. Translating it yields CASSPRQATGYGYTF.